A selection of T cell receptor beta chains follows, all from one sample in a study of untreated major depressive disorder. TCRdb keeps only in-frame clones here, not all; method: immunoSEQ multiplex PCR. The sample contains 20,000 or so clones, 92% of which appear only once. The material sequenced was CD4+ T cells from PBMCs. These TCRs come from a woman between 35 and 50 years old with major depressive disorder. Both conserved end residues are part of each CDR3. A D gene is named only where the DNA matches it firmly. Clone size is not always given. Where it is, it says once, few, many or a class for expanded clones.

D	size	V	J	CDR3	DNA
-	-	TRBV4-3	TRBJ2-1	CASSQEAGYSSSYNEQFF	TGCGCCAGCAGCCAAGAGGCCGGGTATTCAAGCTCCTACAATGAGCAGTTCTTC
-	-	TRBV18	TRBJ1-2	CASSPPTDYGYTF	TGTGCCAGCTCACCCCCGACAGACTATGGCTACACCTTC
-	-	TRBV27	TRBJ1-3	CASSLSRGGLNTIYF	TGTGCCAGCAGTTTAAGTCGGGGTGGACTGAACACCATATATTTT
-	once	TRBV15	TRBJ1-1	CATSRDGTSTEAFF	TGTGCCACCAGCAGAGATGGAACTAGCACTGAAGCTTTCTTT
TRBD2	-	TRBV10-1	TRBJ2-1	CASSGRASGGNEQFF	TGCGCCAGCAGTGGCCGGGCTAGCGGGGGGAATGAGCAGTTCTTC
TRBD1	-	TRBV6-5	TRBJ1-5	CASSSTGGSNQPQHF	TGTGCCAGCAGTAGCACAGGGGGTAGCAATCAGCCCCAGCATTTT
TRBD1	-	TRBV18	TRBJ1-1	CASSPDRRQAFF	TGTGCCAGCTCTCCGGACAGGCGACAAGCTTTCTTT
-	-	TRBV5-1	TRBJ2-2	CASSLTVNTGELFF	TGCGCCAGCAGCTTGACAGTGAACACCGGGGAGCTGTTTTTT
-	-	TRBV4-1	TRBJ2-5	CASSQDEGLGRWKETQYF	TGCGCCAGCAGCCAAGATGAGGGGTTGGGCCGATGGAAAGAGACCCAGTACTTC
-	-	TRBV7-2	TRBJ1-2	CASSPETNYGYTF	TGTGCCAGCAGCCCCGAAACTAACTATGGCTACACCTTC
-	-	TRBV6-1	TRBJ2-7	CASSEHPGTYEQYF	TGTGCCAGCAGTGAACATCCAGGGACCTACGAGCAGTACTTC
TRBD1	-	TRBV18	TRBJ1-3	CASSPTGVDTIYF	TGTGCCAGCTCACCGACAGGGGTAGACACCATATATTTT
-	-	TRBV7-9	TRBJ2-3	CASSLDTDTQYF	TGTGCCAGCAGCTTGGACACAGATACGCAGTATTTT
-	-	TRBV5-6	TRBJ2-3	CASSLAGTPGAADTQYF	TGTGCCAGCAGCTTAGCTGGGACTCCAGGTGCGGCAGATACGCAGTATTTT
TRBD1	-	TRBV6-1	TRBJ2-7	CASHRDRVTIEQYF	TGTGCCAGCCACCGGGACAGGGTCACTATCGAGCAGTACTTC
-	-	TRBV30	TRBJ1-5	CAWSVRANPAGPQHF	TGTGCCTGGAGTGTTAGGGCAAACCCTGCGGGGCCCCAGCATTTT
-	-	TRBV6-5	TRBJ2-7	CASSYSPTDNYEQYF	TGTGCCAGCAGTTACTCGCCGACCGATAACTACGAGCAGTACTTC
TRBD1	few	TRBV6-5	TRBJ1-2	CASSYAGQANYGYTF	TGTGCCAGCAGTTACGCTGGACAGGCTAACTATGGCTACACCTTC
-	-	TRBV27	TRBJ1-5	CASSSGIGRQPQHF	TGTGCCAGCAGTTCGGGGATAGGTCGGCAGCCCCAGCATTTT
-	-	TRBV7-8	TRBJ2-3	CASSPEGYDTDTQYF	TGTGCCAGCAGCCCTGAGGGGTACGACACAGATACGCAGTATTTT
-	once	TRBV28	TRBJ1-1	CAIGDRTTEAFF	TGTGCCATAGGCGACAGGACCACTGAAGCTTTCTTT
-	-	TRBV18	TRBJ1-1	CASSEQGNLNTEAFF	TGTGCCAGCTCAGAGCAGGGGAATTTGAACACTGAAGCTTTCTTT
-	-	TRBV7-2	TRBJ2-5	CASRPQMGTQYF	TGTGCCAGCCGACCCCAAATGGGGACCCAGTACTTC
TRBD1	-	TRBV19	TRBJ2-5	CASSILGQGSLRETQYF	TGTGCCAGTAGTATTCTAGGACAGGGTTCACTTAGGGAGACCCAGTACTTC
TRBD1	once	TRBV11-2	TRBJ1-2	CASSFTGDGYTF	TGTGCCAGCAGTTTTACAGGGGATGGCTACACCTTC
TRBD1	-	TRBV11-2	TRBJ1-1	CASSSVNRDRDPEAFF	TGTGCCAGCAGCTCAGTAAACCGGGACAGGGACCCTGAAGCTTTCTTT
-	-	TRBV10-1	TRBJ2-3	CASSNLATQYF	TGCGCCAGCAGTAACTTGGCTACGCAGTATTTT
-	-	TRBV13	TRBJ2-3	CASSFGSGTDTQYF	TGTGCCAGCAGCTTTGGTAGCGGCACAGATACGCAGTATTTT
TRBD1	once	TRBV5-5	TRBJ1-2	CASSTGQGFPYGYTF	TGTGCCAGCAGCACCGGACAGGGGTTCCCTTATGGCTACACCTTC
-	once	TRBV11-2	TRBJ2-7	CASSLAQLQYF	TGTGCCAGCAGCTTAGCGCAGCTCCAGTACTTC
TRBD1	-	TRBV2	TRBJ1-2	CASTRQGSYGYTF	TGTGCCAGCACCCGACAGGGGAGCTATGGCTACACCTTC
-	-	TRBV2	TRBJ1-4	CASSASGMGRKLFF	TGTGCCAGCAGTGCATCCGGGATGGGGCGAAAACTGTTTTTT
TRBD2	-	TRBV11-2	TRBJ2-3	CASSPGTSGGAWDTQYF	TGTGCCAGCAGCCCCGGGACTAGCGGGGGGGCGTGGGATACGCAGTATTTT
-	-	TRBV19	TRBJ2-1	CASSKVEWEQFF	TGTGCCAGTAGCAAAGTTGAGTGGGAGCAGTTCTTC
-	once	TRBV2	TRBJ1-1	CATGHRLNTEAFF	TGTGCCACCGGGCATCGGTTGAACACTGAAGCTTTCTTT